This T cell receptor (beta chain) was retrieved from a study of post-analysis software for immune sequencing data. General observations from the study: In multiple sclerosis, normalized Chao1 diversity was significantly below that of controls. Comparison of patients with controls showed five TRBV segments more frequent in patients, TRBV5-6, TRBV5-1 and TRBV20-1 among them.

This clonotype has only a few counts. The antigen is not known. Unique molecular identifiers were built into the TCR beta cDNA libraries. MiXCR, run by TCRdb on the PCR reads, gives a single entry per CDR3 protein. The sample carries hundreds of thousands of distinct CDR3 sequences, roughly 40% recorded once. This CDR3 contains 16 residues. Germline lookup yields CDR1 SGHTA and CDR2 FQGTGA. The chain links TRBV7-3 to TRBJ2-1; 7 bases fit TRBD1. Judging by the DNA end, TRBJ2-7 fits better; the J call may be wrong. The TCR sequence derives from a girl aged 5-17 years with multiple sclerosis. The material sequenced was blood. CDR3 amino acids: CASSLTPGQSYNEQYF. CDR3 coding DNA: TGTGCCAGCAGCTTAACACCGGGACAGTCCTACAATGAGCAGTACTTC.